The following is a T cell receptor (beta chain) sequence with its context. This sample was taken from a study of blood T cell repertoires in COVID-19. Assay used: immunoSEQ multiplex PCR; TCRdb lists only in-frame clones, some missing. The sample consists of approximately 75,000 clones, 75% to 90% of them appearing once. This receptor was identified in a man older than 75 with COVID-19, enrolled during active disease. Sample: peripheral blood.

CDR3 nucleotide sequence: TGTGCCAGCAGATCGACAGGGGCCTACGAGCAGTACTTC. Its protein is CASRSTGAYEQYF. The V and J genes are TRBV2 and TRBJ2-7, with 8 bases lining up with TRBD1. V was pared by 6 bases and J by 2 bases, with 3 bases of the junction left unmatched. Germline lookup yields CDR1 SNHLY and CDR2 FYNNEI. The CDR3 length is 13 residues.